The rows below give T cell receptor beta chains drawn from one sample of a study of T-cell reconstitution after alpha-beta-depleted transplantation in children. From the PCR reads, TCRdb called clonotypes with MiXCR, one entry per CDR3 protein. The sample holds about 690,000 distinct CDR3 sequences, around 17% seen once. Sequenced here: PBMCs from the stem cell graft donor, sampled from the stem cell graft. Receptors were obtained from a human donor who donated a stem cell graft to a child with acute myeloid leukemia. The CDR3 runs from the conserved cysteine through the conserved F or W. D genes are given only for firm matches. Expanded clones get a size class; other rows say once, few or many, or leave the size out.

D gene: TRBD1; V gene: TRBV7-2; J gene: TRBJ2-7; clone size: many; CDR3 protein: CASSLVRTGGYEQYF; CDR3 DNA: TGTGCCAGCAGCTTAGTAAGGACAGGGGGCTACGAGCAGTACTTC
D gene: .; V gene: TRBV15; J gene: TRBJ1-3; clone size: few; CDR3 protein: CATSRDQVSGNTIYF; CDR3 DNA: TGTGCCACCAGCAGAGATCAAGTCTCTGGAAACACCATATATTTT
D gene: .; V gene: TRBV25-1; J gene: TRBJ1-4; clone size: few; CDR3 protein: CASSLQATNEKLFF; CDR3 DNA: TGTGCCAGCAGTCTACAGGCAACTAATGAAAAACTGTTTTTT
D gene: .; V gene: TRBV12-3/TRBV12-4; J gene: TRBJ2-7; clone size: many; CDR3 protein: CASSQGGAAYEQYF; CDR3 DNA: TGTGCCAGCAGTCAGGGCGGGGCAGCCTACGAGCAGTACTTC
D gene: .; V gene: TRBV15; J gene: TRBJ1-2; clone size: many; CDR3 protein: CATSRDYATDYGYTF; CDR3 DNA: TGTGCCACCAGCAGAGATTACGCGACAGACTATGGCTACACCTTC
D gene: TRBD2; V gene: TRBV20-1; J gene: TRBJ2-3; clone size: many; CDR3 protein: CSARPSGYTDTQYF; CDR3 DNA: TGCAGTGCTAGACCTAGCGGCTACACAGATACGCAGTATTTT
D gene: .; V gene: TRBV7-2; J gene: TRBJ1-1; clone size: few; CDR3 protein: CASSPRWDEAFF; CDR3 DNA: TGTGCCAGCAGCCCAAGATGGGATGAAGCTTTCTTT
D gene: .; V gene: TRBV20-1; J gene: TRBJ2-3; clone size: many; CDR3 protein: CSARGALDRLRGTDTQYF; CDR3 DNA: TGCAGTGCTAGAGGGGCACTAGACAGGTTGAGGGGCACAGATACGCAGTATTTT
D gene: .; V gene: TRBV4-3; J gene: TRBJ2-1; clone size: many; CDR3 protein: CASSQDQGFLNHNEQFF; CDR3 DNA: TGCGCCAGCAGCCAAGATCAGGGGTTTCTTAATCACAATGAGCAGTTCTTC
D gene: .; V gene: TRBV6-1; J gene: TRBJ1-1; clone size: few; CDR3 protein: CASRVAGYDTEAFF; CDR3 DNA: TGTGCCAGCAGAGTCGCGGGGTACGACACTGAAGCTTTCTTT
D gene: TRBD2; V gene: TRBV10-3; J gene: TRBJ2-5; clone size: .; CDR3 protein: CAIGSNSGGVLETQYF; CDR3 DNA: TGTGCCATCGGATCTAATAGCGGGGGGGTGTTGGAGACCCAGTACTTC
D gene: TRBD1; V gene: TRBV12-3/TRBV12-4; J gene: TRBJ2-7; clone size: many; CDR3 protein: CASSFSTGDEQYF; CDR3 DNA: TGTGCCAGCAGTTTCTCGACAGGGGACGAGCAGTACTTC
D gene: .; V gene: TRBV5-1; J gene: TRBJ1-5; clone size: .; CDR3 protein: CASSLGVGQNQPQHF; CDR3 DNA: TGCGCCAGCAGCTTGGGCGTAGGACAGAATCAGCCCCAGCATTTT
D gene: .; V gene: TRBV7-1; J gene: TRBJ2-7; clone size: few; CDR3 protein: CASSSPSASYEQYF; CDR3 DNA: TGTGCCAGCAGCTCCCCGTCCGCAAGTTACGAGCAGTACTTC
D gene: .; V gene: TRBV6-1; J gene: TRBJ2-2; clone size: few; CDR3 protein: CASSAGGGLAGELFF; CDR3 DNA: TGTGCCAGCAGTGCAGGGGGAGGCTTAGCGGGGGAGCTGTTTTTT
D gene: .; V gene: TRBV20-1; J gene: TRBJ1-6; clone size: many; CDR3 protein: CSARKSGDNLNSPLHF; CDR3 DNA: TGCAGTGCTAGGAAATCCGGTGATAACCTTAATTCACCCCTCCACTTT
D gene: .; V gene: TRBV5-1; J gene: TRBJ2-2; clone size: few; CDR3 protein: CASSWLGTTNTGELFF; CDR3 DNA: TGCGCCAGCAGCTGGCTAGGGACCACGAACACCGGGGAGCTGTTTTTT
D gene: .; V gene: TRBV27; J gene: TRBJ2-2; clone size: few; CDR3 protein: CASIGGTGELFF; CDR3 DNA: TGTGCCAGCATCGGGGGTACCGGGGAGCTGTTTTTT
D gene: TRBD2; V gene: TRBV20-1; J gene: TRBJ2-5; clone size: few; CDR3 protein: CSARATGGETQYF; CDR3 DNA: TGCAGTGCTAGAGCGACGGGAGGGGAGACCCAGTACTTC
D gene: TRBD1; V gene: TRBV3-1; J gene: TRBJ1-6; clone size: .; CDR3 protein: CASSQRTGRSSPLHF; CDR3 DNA: TGTGCCAGCAGCCAGAGGACAGGGAGGTCTTCACCCCTCCACTTT
D gene: TRBD2; V gene: TRBV7-2; J gene: TRBJ2-3; clone size: many; CDR3 protein: CASSSGGTDTQYF; CDR3 DNA: TGTGCCAGCAGTAGCGGGGGCACAGATACGCAGTATTTT
D gene: TRBD1; V gene: TRBV27; J gene: TRBJ1-2; clone size: many; CDR3 protein: CASSLKRDSYGYTF; CDR3 DNA: TGTGCCAGCAGTCTTAAACGGGACAGTTATGGCTACACCTTC
D gene: .; V gene: TRBV15; J gene: TRBJ2-7; clone size: few; CDR3 protein: CATSRDLREQYF; CDR3 DNA: TGTGCCACCAGCAGAGATCTCAGGGAGCAGTACTTC
D gene: .; V gene: TRBV20-1; J gene: TRBJ1-1; clone size: many; CDR3 protein: CSARRGGLNTEAFF; CDR3 DNA: TGCAGTGCTCGAAGGGGGGGCCTGAACACTGAAGCTTTCTTT
D gene: TRBD1; V gene: TRBV4-3; J gene: TRBJ2-1; clone size: many; CDR3 protein: CASSRGQSSYNEQFF; CDR3 DNA: TGCGCCAGCAGCCGGGGACAGAGCTCCTACAATGAGCAGTTCTTC
D gene: .; V gene: TRBV7-9; J gene: TRBJ2-3; clone size: .; CDR3 protein: CASTLGGAASTDTQYF; CDR3 DNA: TGTGCCAGCACCCTAGGGGGGGCAGCTAGCACAGATACGCAGTATTTT
D gene: TRBD1; V gene: TRBV20-1; J gene: TRBJ1-2; clone size: many; CDR3 protein: CSALRIGQGQGYTF; CDR3 DNA: TGCAGTGCTTTAAGGATTGGACAGGGCCAAGGCTACACCTTC
D gene: .; V gene: TRBV24-1; J gene: TRBJ2-1; clone size: .; CDR3 protein: CATSAKGVSSYNEQFF; CDR3 DNA: TGTGCCACCAGTGCTAAGGGGGTAAGCTCCTACAATGAGCAGTTCTTC
D gene: TRBD1; V gene: TRBV7-2; J gene: TRBJ1-3; clone size: .; CDR3 protein: CASSLNRGIGNTIYF; CDR3 DNA: TGTGCCAGCAGCCTAAACAGGGGTATCGGAAACACCATATATTTT
D gene: .; V gene: TRBV6-4; J gene: TRBJ1-1; clone size: many; CDR3 protein: CASSDSSRGTEAFF; CDR3 DNA: TGTGCCAGCAGTGACTCAAGTAGGGGCACTGAAGCTTTCTTT
D gene: .; V gene: TRBV7-7; J gene: TRBJ1-1; clone size: .; CDR3 protein: CASSATPNTEAFF; CDR3 DNA: TGTGCCAGCAGCGCTACCCCAAACACTGAAGCTTTCTTT
D gene: TRBD1; V gene: TRBV20-1; J gene: TRBJ1-2; clone size: many; CDR3 protein: CSARERGGGYGYTF; CDR3 DNA: TGCAGTGCTAGAGAGAGAGGGGGCGGGTATGGCTACACCTTC
D gene: .; V gene: TRBV6-1; J gene: TRBJ2-2; clone size: many; CDR3 protein: CASTSRKVDTGELFF; CDR3 DNA: TGTGCCAGCACAAGTCGGAAAGTGGACACCGGGGAGCTGTTTTTT
D gene: TRBD1; V gene: TRBV29-1; J gene: TRBJ2-7; clone size: many; CDR3 protein: CSGLTGASYEQYF; CDR3 DNA: TGCAGCGGCCTAACAGGGGCCTCCTACGAGCAGTACTTC
D gene: TRBD2; V gene: TRBV20-1; J gene: TRBJ2-5; clone size: many; CDR3 protein: CSARGTSGHQETQYF; CDR3 DNA: TGCAGTGCTAGGGGGACTAGCGGGCACCAAGAGACCCAGTACTTC
D gene: .; V gene: TRBV9; J gene: TRBJ1-2; clone size: many; CDR3 protein: CASSTDSYGYTF; CDR3 DNA: TGTGCCAGCAGCACCGACAGCTATGGCTACACCTTC
D gene: TRBD2; V gene: TRBV19; J gene: TRBJ2-1; clone size: once; CDR3 protein: CASSMAGGLGAYNEQFF; CDR3 DNA: TGTGCCAGTAGTATGGCGGGGGGGCTGGGCGCCTACAATGAGCAGTTCTTC
D gene: TRBD2; V gene: TRBV15; J gene: TRBJ2-2; clone size: few; CDR3 protein: CATSLAEHGTSENTGELFF; CDR3 DNA: TGTGCCACCAGCCTAGCAGAGCATGGTACTAGCGAGAACACCGGGGAGCTGTTTTTT
D gene: .; V gene: TRBV4-3; J gene: TRBJ2-7; clone size: many; CDR3 protein: CASSQEWRAENEQYF; CDR3 DNA: TGCGCCAGCAGCCAAGAGTGGAGGGCGGAGAACGAGCAGTACTTC
D gene: TRBD2; V gene: TRBV30; J gene: TRBJ2-5; clone size: many; CDR3 protein: CACGLAGGPTQYF; CDR3 DNA: TGTGCCTGCGGACTAGCGGGGGGCCCGACCCAGTACTTC
D gene: .; V gene: TRBV20-1; J gene: TRBJ2-7; clone size: many; CDR3 protein: CSARPGGGEQYF; CDR3 DNA: TGCAGTGCTAGGCCCGGGGGCGGCGAGCAGTACTTC
D gene: .; V gene: TRBV7-2; J gene: TRBJ1-3; clone size: few; CDR3 protein: CASSSSYLRGSGNTIYF; CDR3 DNA: TGTGCCAGCAGCTCCTCCTATCTTAGGGGCTCTGGAAACACCATATATTTT
D gene: .; V gene: TRBV4-3; J gene: TRBJ2-7; clone size: .; CDR3 protein: CASSQDSWRREQYF; CDR3 DNA: TGCGCCAGCAGCCAAGATTCATGGCGGAGGGAGCAGTACTTC
D gene: .; V gene: TRBV2; J gene: TRBJ2-1; clone size: few; CDR3 protein: CASKWQHNEQFF; CDR3 DNA: TGTGCCAGCAAGTGGCAGCACAATGAGCAGTTCTTC
D gene: TRBD1; V gene: TRBV5-6; J gene: TRBJ2-3; clone size: many; CDR3 protein: CASSWGQGADTQYF; CDR3 DNA: TGTGCCAGCAGCTGGGGACAGGGTGCAGATACGCAGTATTTT
D gene: .; V gene: TRBV6-1; J gene: TRBJ1-4; clone size: few; CDR3 protein: CASSPRDELNEKLFF; CDR3 DNA: TGTGCCAGCAGTCCCCGGGACGAGCTGAATGAAAAACTGTTTTTT
D gene: .; V gene: TRBV6-5; J gene: TRBJ1-2; clone size: many; CDR3 protein: CASGGGYGYTF; CDR3 DNA: TGTGCCAGTGGCGGCGGCTATGGCTACACCTTC
D gene: .; V gene: TRBV20-1; J gene: TRBJ1-5; clone size: many; CDR3 protein: CSARDSNQPQHF; CDR3 DNA: TGCAGTGCTAGAGACAGCAATCAGCCCCAGCATTTT
D gene: .; V gene: TRBV28; J gene: TRBJ2-4; clone size: once; CDR3 protein: CASTALDLGKNIQYF; CDR3 DNA: TGTGCCAGCACGGCACTGGACCTTGGGAAAAACATTCAGTACTTC
D gene: TRBD2; V gene: TRBV20-1; J gene: TRBJ2-5; clone size: many; CDR3 protein: CSAKAGGAKETQYF; CDR3 DNA: TGCAGTGCTAAAGCGGGGGGGGCTAAAGAGACCCAGTACTTC
D gene: .; V gene: TRBV29-1; J gene: TRBJ2-3; clone size: many; CDR3 protein: CSFWGLDTQYF; CDR3 DNA: TGCAGCTTTTGGGGGCTCGATACGCAGTATTTT
D gene: .; V gene: TRBV12-3/TRBV12-4; J gene: TRBJ1-5; clone size: many; CDR3 protein: CASRTGPTSDQPQHF; CDR3 DNA: TGTGCCAGCAGAACGGGCCCTACCTCGGATCAGCCCCAGCATTTT
D gene: TRBD1; V gene: TRBV12-3/TRBV12-4; J gene: TRBJ2-1; clone size: many; CDR3 protein: CAIQGSDEQFF; CDR3 DNA: TGTGCCATACAGGGGTCAGATGAGCAGTTCTTC
D gene: .; V gene: TRBV5-1; J gene: TRBJ1-1; clone size: few; CDR3 protein: CASSWTGAGNTEAFF; CDR3 DNA: TGCGCCAGCAGCTGGACGGGCGCGGGGAACACTGAAGCTTTCTTT
D gene: TRBD1; V gene: TRBV12-3/TRBV12-4; J gene: TRBJ1-1; clone size: .; CDR3 protein: CASTRGLGAFF; CDR3 DNA: TGTGCCAGCACCAGGGGGCTTGGAGCTTTCTTT
D gene: .; V gene: TRBV15; J gene: TRBJ2-3; clone size: .; CDR3 protein: CATSRVGPDTQYF; CDR3 DNA: TGTGCCACCAGCAGGGTTGGTCCAGATACGCAGTATTTT
D gene: .; V gene: TRBV12-3/TRBV12-4; J gene: TRBJ2-3; clone size: many; CDR3 protein: CASRTGLAQYF; CDR3 DNA: TGTGCCAGCAGGACAGGACTTGCGCAGTATTTT
D gene: .; V gene: TRBV29-1; J gene: TRBJ2-6; clone size: .; CDR3 protein: CSVGGDGSSGANVLTF; CDR3 DNA: TGCAGCGTTGGGGGGGACGGCTCCTCTGGGGCCAACGTCCTGACTTTC
D gene: .; V gene: TRBV12-3/TRBV12-4; J gene: TRBJ2-7; clone size: .; CDR3 protein: CASTPSGSREQYF; CDR3 DNA: TGTGCCAGCACCCCGAGCGGCTCACGCGAGCAGTACTTC